A single sample is the source of the 19 T cell receptor beta chains below, sequenced in a study of T cell responses to AZD1222 COVID-19 vaccine. Using immunoSEQ multiplex PCR, the repertoire was profiled, and TCRdb retains in-frame clones only, with some absent. The sample records 86,000 or so clones, around nine tenths being singletons. Here the sequenced sample was peripheral blood, taken 28 days after the second AZD1222 dose. The receptor source for this set is an adult who received the AZD1222 COVID-19 vaccine.

The chain recombines TRBV3-1 (or the pseudogene TRBV3-2) with TRBJ1-1; 11 bases agree with TRBD1. There are 15 residues in the CDR3. V lost 5 bases to trimming and J lost 5 bases; unmatched junction nucleotides: 7. CDR1 and CDR2 (germline): LGHDT, YNNKEL (reference sequence). In nucleotides, the CDR3 is TGTGCCAGCAGCGATCGGGACAGGGGGTTGACTGAAGCTTTCTTT. Translating gives CASSDRDRGLTEAFF.

In this sample, this clone turned up a few times. The gene calls are TRBV4-1 and TRBJ1-6; possibly TRBD1 for D (6 bases). The CDR3 spans 17 residues. V was pared by 0 bases and J by 5 bases, with 14 bases between. Germline CDR1 and CDR2: MGHRA and YSYEKL. CDR3 nucleotide sequence: TGCGCCAGCAGCCAAGAATGGTGGGGGCCTAATAATTCACCCCTCCACTTT. Protein product: CASSQEWWGPNNSPLHF.

This rearrangement joins TRBV11-2 to TRBJ2-3, with 8 bases that match TRBD1. CDR1 and CDR2 from the germline V gene are SGHAT and FQNNGV. The CDR3 length is 13 residues. The junction had 4 bases not matched to a gene; V was cut back by 1 base and J by 10 bases. The CDR3, as DNA: TGTGCCAGCAGCTTAGTCATGGACAGGGCGCAGTATTTT. Translated, it gives CASSLVMDRAQYF.

Only one count was recorded for this clone. The chain has TRBV7-2 and TRBJ1-4; the match to TRBD1 covers 8 bases. This CDR3 is built from 15 residues. The V gene's germline CDR1 is SGHTA and CDR2 FQGNSA. V trimming: 5 bases; J trimming: 2 bases; junction bases outside the gene matches: 4. This chain's CDR3 is CASSPWTGTNEKLFF. The CDR3 nucleotides are TGTGCCAGCAGCCCATGGACAGGGACTAATGAAAAACTGTTTTTT. Based on the CDR3 plus reference TRBV7-2 and TRBJ1-4, the full variable domain is GAGVSQSPSNKVTEKGKDVELRCDPISGHTALYWYRQSLGQGLEFLIYFQGNSAPDKSGLPSDRFSAERTGGSVSTLTIQRTQQEDSAVYLCASSPWTGTNEKLFFGSGTQLSVL.

The chain recombines TRBV28 with TRBJ1-6, with D perhaps matching TRBD1 (6 bases). Trimming took 3 bases from V and 17 from J, leaving 23 bases between them. This CDR3 is 15 amino acids long. Germline assignment: CDR1 MDHEN and CDR2 SYDVKM. The CDR3 here is CASSFVGGQTSKIHF. The CDR3 bases are TGTGCCAGCAGTTTCGTAGGGGGGCAGACCTCCAAGATCCACTTT.

This clone was seen only a few times. This chain joins TRBV5-4 and TRBJ1-1, with D maybe TRBD1 (5 bases). Germline CDR1 SGHNT, CDR2 YYREEE (reference sequence). This CDR3 has 13 residues. Trimming pared 2 bases from V and 5 bases from J, leaving 10 bases between. In DNA form, the CDR3 reads TGTGCCAGCAGCTTTGGGCAGGGAACTGAAGCTTTCTTT. It is translated as CASSFGQGTEAFF.

The gene calls are TRBV5-1 and TRBJ2-3; D not certain. Trimming shortened V by 7 bases and J by 1 base, and 1 base separated the two germline ends. CDR3 length: 10 amino acids. Germline CDR1 SGHRS, CDR2 YFSETQ. Here the CDR3 reads CASGTDTQYF. DNA of the CDR3: TGCGCCAGCGGCACAGATACGCAGTATTTT. Full variable domain (remainder filled in from reference TRBV5-1 and TRBJ2-3): KAGVTQTPRYLIKTRGQQVTLSCSPISGHRSVSWYQQTPGQGLQFLFEYFSETQRNKGNFPGRFSGRQFSNSRSEMNVSTLELGDSALYLCASGTDTQYFGPGTRLTVL.

V and J are TRBV15 and TRBJ2-3, with a weak D call TRBD2 (6 bases). Germline values: CDR1 LNHNV, CDR2 YYDKDF (reference sequence). The CDR3 spans 16 residues. Trimming pared 0 bases from V and 4 bases from J, leaving 14 bases between. DNA of the CDR3: TGTGCCACCAGCAGAGATCACGGGAGCCCCGCAGATACGCAGTATTTT. Translating gives CATSRDHGSPADTQYF. The entire variable domain, with the rest obtained from reference TRBV15 and TRBJ2-3, is as follows: DAMVIQNPRYQVTQFGKPVTLSCSQTLNHNVMYWYQQKSSQAPKLLFHYYDKDFNNEADTPDNFQSRRPNTSFCFLDIRSPGLGDTAMYLCATSRDHGSPADTQYFGPGTRLTVL.

V and J are TRBV6-5 and TRBJ1-1; 7 bases match TRBD1. J gave up 0 bases and V 6 bases, and 7 bases lay outside the gene matches. Per germline, CDR1 MNHEY and CDR2 SVGAGI. The CDR3 spans 15 residues. CDR3: CASRLQGYMNTEAFF. For the CDR3, the DNA is TGTGCCAGCAGATTACAGGGGTATATGAACACTGAAGCTTTCTTT.

The chain couples TRBV11-2 to TRBJ2-1; 8 bases map to TRBD1. V shed 6 bases, J shed 6 bases, and the junction held 13 bases outside the gene matches. This CDR3 spans 16 amino acids. Germline V gene lookup returns CDR1 SGHAT and CDR2 FQNNGV. CDR3 DNA sequence: TGTGCCAGCAGTTCCATTCGGGACAGGATTGGCAATGAGCAGTTCTTC. Translated: CASSSIRDRIGNEQFF.

The chain is built from TRBV28 and TRBJ1-6, with 10 bases that match TRBD1. The junction had 4 bases not matched to a gene; V was cut back by 6 bases and J by 5 bases. The CDR3 has 15 residues. Germline V lookup: CDR1 MDHEN, CDR2 SYDVKM. The CDR3 bases are TGTGCCAGCAGAAGGACAGGGGGAAATAATTCACCCCTCCACTTT. The encoded protein is CASRRTGGNNSPLHF. The full variable domain, rest sourced from reference TRBV28 and TRBJ1-6, is DVKVTQSSRYLVKRTGEKVFLECVQDMDHENMFWYRQDPGLGLRLIYFSYDVKMKEKGDIPEGYSVSREKKERFSLILESASTNQTSMYLCASRRTGGNNSPLHFGNGTRLTVT.

The J gene is TRBJ1-2, the V gene TRBV18; TRBD1 agrees at 9 bases. CDR1 and CDR2 from the germline V gene are KGHSH and LQKENI. CDR3 length: 13 residues. The J segment lost 3 bases and the V segment lost 4 bases, leaving 0 bases of the junction unmatched. The CDR3 sequence: CASSRTGDYGYTF. The CDR3 DNA reads TGTGCCAGCTCACGGACAGGGGACTATGGCTACACCTTC.

This chain connects TRBV7-2 to TRBJ1-1, with D uncertain. The V end was cut by 1 base, the J end by 1 base, with 7 bases between. The CDR3 loop spans 14 amino acids. Germline V gene lookup returns CDR1 SGHTA and CDR2 FQGNSA. CDR3 coding DNA: TGTGCCAGCAGCTTAGGGGCTTGGAACACTGAAGCTTTCTTT. Translating gives CASSLGAWNTEAFF.

V and J are TRBV7-9 and TRBJ1-4; no clear D. Per germline, CDR1 SEHNR and CDR2 FQNEAQ (reference sequence). With 2 bases removed from V and 7 bases from J, the gap between germline ends came to 20 bases. The length of the CDR3 is 17 residues. This chain's CDR3 is CASSLPPGITGIEKLFF. DNA for the CDR3: TGTGCCAGCAGCTTACCCCCCGGCATCACTGGAATTGAAAAACTGTTTTTT.

V and J are TRBV6-5 and TRBJ1-2, with TRBD1 identical over 9 bases. Germline CDR1 reads MNHEY; CDR2 reads SVGAGI. This CDR3 is built from 14 residues. After removal of 6 bases from V and 2 bases from J, the junction contained 4 bases not matched to a gene. The CDR3 sequence: CASRTGGPNYGYTF. CDR3 coding DNA: TGTGCCAGCAGAACAGGGGGCCCCAACTATGGCTACACCTTC.

This clone was picked up one time. V gene TRBV19 combines with J gene TRBJ1-2; TRBD1 matches 7 bases. Germline CDR1 LNHDA, CDR2 SQIVND (reference sequence). This CDR3 has 13 residues. J lost 4 bases, V lost 7 bases, and 6 bases had no gene match. The CDR3 spells CASTRQGSYGYTF. The CDR3 DNA sequence: TGTGCCAGTACCCGACAGGGCAGCTATGGCTACACCTTC.

The V gene is TRBV19, the J gene TRBJ1-1, with D perhaps matching TRBD1 (5 bases). Germline V gene data show CDR1 as LNHDA and CDR2 as SQIVND (reference sequence). The CDR3 consists of 16 residues. Trimming left V 7 bases short and J 5 bases short, with 23 bases between. Here the CDR3 reads CASKRVRRGRRTEAFF. CDR3 coding DNA: TGTGCCAGTAAGCGGGTAAGGAGGGGAAGAAGGACTGAAGCTTTCTTT.

The V gene is TRBV15, the J gene TRBJ1-2; D possibly corresponds to TRBD1 (6 bases). The CDR3 consists of 15 residues. In germline, CDR1 is LNHNV, CDR2 YYDKDF (reference sequence). V gave up 0 bases and J gave up 5 bases, with 13 bases separating them. CDR3: CATSRDTGRYYGYTF. In DNA form, the CDR3 reads TGTGCCACCAGCAGAGATACAGGGCGGTATTATGGCTACACCTTC.

The gene calls are TRBV4-1 and TRBJ1-2; 7 positions match TRBD1. CDR1 is MGHRA and CDR2 is YSYEKL in the germline V gene. V lost 3 bases to trimming and J lost 3 bases; unmatched junction nucleotides: 7. The CDR3 loop spans 15 amino acids. CDR3 region: CASSQVTGKDYGYTF. CDR3 nucleotides: TGCGCCAGCAGCCAGGTGACAGGGAAAGACTATGGCTACACCTTC.